This T cell receptor beta chain was retrieved from a study of cytomegalovirus exposure and HLA in healthy donors. Researchers ran the PCR with 60 Vbeta and 13 Jbeta primers. In the authors' workflow: Unique TCR beta chains totaled approximately 83 million in a later count, with around 12 million of them shared. The data were produced by immunoSEQ multiplex PCR, yet TCRdb's version contains in-frame clones alone and is incomplete. From that table come the V and J calls and clone size; the DNA was used to work out D and trimming. In all, the sample yields some 71,000 clones. On this clone: Its antigen is still unknown.

Study outcomes and limitations: Being productive about 90% or about 30% of the time was typical of most TCR beta V segments in an earlier analysis. Accounts indicate the classifier identified cytomegalovirus status with strong specificity and sensitivity. A later look showed TCR association rates differing by HLA locus, highest for DRB1 and lowest for HLA-C.

Sample: PBMCs. The clonotype comes from a young woman in good health and CMV-seronegative.

CDR3 sequence (DNA): TGTGCCAGCAGCTACTCTATGGTAGCGGGGGCTCCGGGAGATACGCAGTATTTT. Its protein is CASSYSMVAGAPGDTQYF. The chain is built from TRBV7-9 and TRBJ2-3, with 9 nucleotides matching TRBD2. Germline assignment: CDR1 SEHNR and CDR2 FQNEAQ (reference sequence). V shed 4 bases and J 5 bases; nucleotides not matched to a gene: 16. The CDR3 runs to 18 residues.